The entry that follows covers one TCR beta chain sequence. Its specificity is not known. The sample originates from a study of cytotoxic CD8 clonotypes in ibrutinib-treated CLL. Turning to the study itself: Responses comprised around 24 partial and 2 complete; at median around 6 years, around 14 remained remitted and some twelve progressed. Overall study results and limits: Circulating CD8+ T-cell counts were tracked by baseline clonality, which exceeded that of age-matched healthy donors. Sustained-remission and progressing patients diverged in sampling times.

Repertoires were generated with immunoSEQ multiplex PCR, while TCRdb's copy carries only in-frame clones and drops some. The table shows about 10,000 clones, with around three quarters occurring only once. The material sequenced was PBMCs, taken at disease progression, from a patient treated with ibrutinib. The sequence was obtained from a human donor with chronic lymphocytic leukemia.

The CDR3 DNA sequence: TGCGCCAGCAGCTCGGACAACTACGGTGGTGAAGCTTTCTTT. Translation gives CASSSDNYGGEAFF. V and J are TRBV5-1 and TRBJ1-1; D may be TRBD1 (5 bases). Trimming removed 3 bases at V and 7 bases at J, with 16 bases between. Germline V gene sequence: CDR1 SGHRS, CDR2 YFSETQ. This CDR3 is built from 14 residues.